The clone carrying this T cell receptor (beta chain) was detected only a few times. Assay used: immunoSEQ multiplex PCR; TCRdb lists only in-frame clones, some missing. The sample lists 30,000 or so clones; roughly 85% were seen once. These data belong to a study of multiple sclerosis patients with progressive multifocal leukoencephalopathy. As for time point: time of PML onset. In germline, CDR1 is LNHDA, CDR2 SQIVND (reference sequence). The V segment lost 8 bases and the J segment 2 bases; nucleotides outside the gene matches: 5. The CDR3 spans 13 residues. The material sequenced was PBMCs, taken from a patient treated with natalizumab. The chain joins TRBV19 to TRBJ1-1; 7 nucleotides match TRBD1. The sequence was collected from a woman in her twenties or thirties with progressive multifocal leukoencephalopathy. Written as DNA, the CDR3 is TGTGCCAGTCAACAGGGGACTAACACTGAAGCTTTCTTT. Its protein is CASQQGTNTEAFF.